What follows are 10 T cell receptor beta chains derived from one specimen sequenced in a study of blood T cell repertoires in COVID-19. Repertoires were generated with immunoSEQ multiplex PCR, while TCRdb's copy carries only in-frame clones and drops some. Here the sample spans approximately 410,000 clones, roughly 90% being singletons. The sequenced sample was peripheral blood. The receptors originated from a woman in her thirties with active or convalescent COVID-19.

In nucleotides, the CDR3 is TGCGCCAGCAGCTTTGGGACAGGAGAGAACACTGAAGCTTTCTTT. Its translation is CASSFGTGENTEAFF. J is TRBJ1-1 and V is TRBV5-1, with 8 nucleotides matching TRBD1. This CDR3 spans 15 amino acids. The J segment lost 1 base and the V segment lost 2 bases, leaving 4 bases of the junction unmatched. CDR1 is SGHRS and CDR2 is YFSETQ in the germline V gene.

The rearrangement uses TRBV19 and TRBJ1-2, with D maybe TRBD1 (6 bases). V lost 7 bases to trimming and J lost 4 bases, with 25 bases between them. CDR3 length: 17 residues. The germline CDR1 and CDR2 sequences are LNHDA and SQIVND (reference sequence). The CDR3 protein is CASTWNSLTGLPYGYTF. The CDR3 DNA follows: TGTGCCAGTACATGGAATTCCTTGACAGGCCTACCCTATGGCTACACCTTC.

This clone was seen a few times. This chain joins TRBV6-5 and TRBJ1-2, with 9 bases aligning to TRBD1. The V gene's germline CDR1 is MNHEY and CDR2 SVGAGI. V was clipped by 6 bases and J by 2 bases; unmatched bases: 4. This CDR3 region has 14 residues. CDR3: CASSTTGGNYGYTF. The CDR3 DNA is TGTGCCAGCAGCACGACAGGGGGGAACTATGGCTACACCTTC.

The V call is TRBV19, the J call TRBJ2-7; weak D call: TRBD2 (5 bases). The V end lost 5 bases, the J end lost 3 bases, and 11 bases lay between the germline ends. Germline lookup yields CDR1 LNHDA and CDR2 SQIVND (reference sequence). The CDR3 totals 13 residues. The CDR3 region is CASSRELGYEQYF. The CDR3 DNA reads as TGTGCCAGTAGTCGGGAATTGGGCTACGAGCAGTACTTC.

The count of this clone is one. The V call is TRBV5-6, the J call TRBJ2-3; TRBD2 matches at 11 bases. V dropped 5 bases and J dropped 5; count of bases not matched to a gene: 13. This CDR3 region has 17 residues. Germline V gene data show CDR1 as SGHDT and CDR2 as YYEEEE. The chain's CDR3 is CASRKVIGLAGIDTQYF. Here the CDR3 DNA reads TGTGCCAGCAGGAAGGTTATCGGACTAGCGGGTATAGATACGCAGTATTTT. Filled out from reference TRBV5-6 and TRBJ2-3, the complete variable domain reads DAGVTQSPTHLIKTRGQQVTLRCSPKSGHDTVSWYQQALGQGPQFIFQYYEEEERQRGNFPDRFSGHQFPNYSSELNVNALLLGDSALYLCASRKVIGLAGIDTQYFGPGTRLTVL.

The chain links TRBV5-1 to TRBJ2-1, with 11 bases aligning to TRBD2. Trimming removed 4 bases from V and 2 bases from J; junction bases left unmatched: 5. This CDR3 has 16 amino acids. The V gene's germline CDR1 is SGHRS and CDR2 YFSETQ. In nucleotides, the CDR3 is TGCGCCAGCAGCAGAACTAGCGGGGGTCCCTACAATGAGCAGTTCTTC. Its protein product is CASSRTSGGPYNEQFF.

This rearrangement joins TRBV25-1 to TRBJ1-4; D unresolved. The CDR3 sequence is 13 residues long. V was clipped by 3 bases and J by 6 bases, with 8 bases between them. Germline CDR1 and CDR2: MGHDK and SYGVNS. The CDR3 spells CASSESLDEKLFF. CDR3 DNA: TGTGCCAGCAGTGAGTCACTCGATGAAAAACTGTTTTTT.

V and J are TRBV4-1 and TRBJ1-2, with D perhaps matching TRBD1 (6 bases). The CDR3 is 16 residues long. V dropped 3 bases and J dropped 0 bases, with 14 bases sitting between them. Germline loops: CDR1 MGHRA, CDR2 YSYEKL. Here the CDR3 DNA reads TGCGCCAGCAGCCACGTAGGGGGAGCGGCTAACTATGGCTACACCTTC. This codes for CASSHVGGAANYGYTF.

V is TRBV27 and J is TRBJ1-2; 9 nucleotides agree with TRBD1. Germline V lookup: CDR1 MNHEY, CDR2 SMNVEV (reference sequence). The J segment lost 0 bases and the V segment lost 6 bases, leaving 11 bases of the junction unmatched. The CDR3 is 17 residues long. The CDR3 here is CASRMLGTGTANYGYTF. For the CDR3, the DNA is TGTGCCAGCAGGATGCTAGGGACAGGGACAGCTAACTATGGCTACACCTTC.

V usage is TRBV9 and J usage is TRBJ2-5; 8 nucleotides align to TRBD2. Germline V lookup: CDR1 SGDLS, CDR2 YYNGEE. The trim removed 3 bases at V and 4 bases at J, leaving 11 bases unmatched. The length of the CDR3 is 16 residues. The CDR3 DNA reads TGTGCCAGCAGCGCCTCGGGAGGGGGGGCCGGAGAGACCCAGTACTTC. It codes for CASSASGGGAGETQYF.